Following are 17 T cell receptor beta chains from one sample sequenced in a study of tumor-infiltrating lymphocytes in localized non-small cell lung cancer. The data were produced by immunoSEQ multiplex PCR, yet TCRdb's version contains in-frame clones alone and is incomplete. The top ten hold roughly 12% of the sample, which has about 12,000 clones, nearly 85% seen once. The sequencing input was uninvolved lung tissue not adjacent to the tumor. The receptors come from a human donor with non-small cell lung cancer.

The sample holds one count of this clone. The chain is built from TRBV19 and TRBJ1-6, with 7 nucleotides matching TRBD1. The CDR3 has 13 amino acids. Per the germline V gene, CDR1 is LNHDA and CDR2 is SQIVND (reference sequence). Trimming at V came to 5 bases and at J to 7 bases, leaving 2 bases not matched to a gene. DNA for the CDR3: TGTGCCAGTAGTGGGACAGAGAATTCACCCCTCCACTTT. Translation: CASSGTENSPLHF.

The DNA of the CDR3 is TGTGCCAGCAGCTCCCGGGAGGGTATTAATGAAAAACTGTTTTTT. Amino acids: CASSSREGINEKLFF. The chain combines TRBV4-2 with TRBJ1-4; D is uncertain. Germline-derived CDR1 and CDR2 are LGHNA and YNFKEQ. V was clipped by 5 bases and J by 4 bases, with 14 bases between them. The CDR3 consists of 15 residues.

This clone was recorded once. This chain connects TRBV30 to TRBJ1-5; possibly TRBD1 for D (6 bases). Per germline, CDR1 GTSNPN and CDR2 SVGIG (reference sequence). CDR3 length: 15 amino acids. Trimming removed 0 bases from V and 5 bases from J, with 14 bases in between. The CDR3 DNA reads TGTGCCTGGAGTGTTTCAGGGGAGGGTTATCAGCCCCAGCATTTT. This codes for CAWSVSGEGYQPQHF.

This clone was found once. The chain carries TRBV27 and TRBJ2-2; either TRBD1 or TRBD2 may supply D (5 bases each). CDR3 length equals 15 residues. CDR1 MNHEY and CDR2 SMNVEV come from the germline V gene (reference sequence). V lost 8 bases, J lost 6 bases, and 19 bases lay in between. The chain's CDR3 is CASADDGAIAGELFF. For the CDR3, the DNA is TGTGCCAGCGCGGACGACGGGGCGATCGCCGGGGAGCTGTTTTTT.

The chain has TRBV5-1 and TRBJ2-2; no clear D gene. Per the germline V gene, CDR1 is SGHRS and CDR2 is YFSETQ. The CDR3 spans 17 residues. The V gene lost 2 bases and the J gene lost 6 bases, with 20 bases spanning the gap. The CDR3 coding sequence is TGCGCCAGCAGCTTACAAGACCGGAGTTTGGTCGCCGGGGAGCTGTTTTTT. This codes for CASSLQDRSLVAGELFF.

The CDR3: CASSWPGGRGYTF. The CDR3 nucleotides are TGTGCCAGCAGTTGGCCAGGGGGGCGCGGCTACACCTTC. The chain carries TRBV6-6 and TRBJ1-2; 7 nucleotides line up with TRBD1. Trimming removed 4 bases from V and 8 bases from J; junction bases left unmatched: 7. The CDR3 has 13 amino acids. Germline CDR1 and CDR2: MNHNY and SVGAGI (reference sequence).

V is TRBV5-6 and J is TRBJ2-5; D gene ambiguous. V was clipped by 6 bases and J by 1 base, with 10 bases between them. Germline lookup yields CDR1 SGHDT and CDR2 YYEEEE. The CDR3 has 13 amino acids. As DNA, the CDR3 is TGTGCCAGCACCGTACAGATCCAAGAGACCCAGTACTTC. Encoded protein: CASTVQIQETQYF.

The chain links TRBV2 to TRBJ1-4; TRBD1 aligns across 11 bases. Germline trimming cut 7 bases from V and 8 bases from J; bases unmatched to any gene: 9. The germline gives CDR1 SNHLY, CDR2 FYNNEI. This CDR3 is built from 15 residues. CDR3 nucleotides: TGTGCCAGCACCCAGTTAGGGACAGGGGGGGAAAAACTGTTTTTT. It encodes CASTQLGTGGEKLFF.

The gene calls are TRBV27 and TRBJ1-5; D is perhaps TRBD1 (6 bases). The V and J ends lost 6 bases and 7 bases respectively, with 10 bases between them. The CDR3 covers 12 residues. The V gene's germline CDR1 is MNHEY and CDR2 SMNVEV (reference sequence). This CDR3 is CASSTGSQPQHF. As DNA, the CDR3 is TGTGCCAGCAGCACAGGGTCCCAGCCCCAGCATTTT.

The genes are TRBV21-1 and TRBJ2-3; the table's D call, TRBD2, has no DNA check behind it. TRBV21-1 is recorded as a pseudogene. CDR3 length equals 14 residues. CDR3 sequence: CASEWTSYTDTQYF. The CDR3 nucleotides are TGTGCCAGCGAATGGACTAGCTACACAGATACGCAGTATTTT.

The chain couples TRBV2 to TRBJ2-4, with D perhaps TRBD2 (6 bases). Between the trimmed V and J ends, which lost 4 bases and 1 base, there was a span of 11 bases. The V gene's germline CDR1 is SNHLY and CDR2 FYNNEI. There are 15 residues in the CDR3. CDR3 region: CASSGLAAAKNIQYF. The DNA for the CDR3 is TGTGCCAGCAGTGGTTTAGCGGCGGCCAAAAACATTCAGTACTTC. Combining the CDR3 with reference TRBV2 and TRBJ2-4 gives the whole variable domain EPEVTQTPSHQVTQMGQEVILRCVPISNHLYFYWYRQILGQKVEFLVSFYNNEISEKSEIFDDQFSVERPDGSNFTLKIRSTKLEDSAMYFCASSGLAAAKNIQYFGAGTRLSVL.

The V and J genes are TRBV19 and TRBJ1-3; D remains unclear. The CDR3 has 17 residues. With 3 bases removed from V and 0 bases from J, the gap between germline ends came to 15 bases. Germline lookup yields CDR1 LNHDA and CDR2 SQIVND (reference sequence). DNA of the CDR3: TGTGCCAGTAGTATTAGTATCGGCGGGTTCTCTGGAAACACCATATATTTT. This encodes CASSISIGGFSGNTIYF.

This clone has just one count. The chain has TRBV7-8 and TRBJ1-1, with no clear D. CDR1 and CDR2 from the germline V gene are SGHVS and FQNEAQ. The CDR3 has 17 amino acids. V gave up 3 bases and J gave up 0 bases, with 17 bases separating them. The CDR3 nucleotides are TGTGCCAGCAGCTTGAGGCAAGGACGGAACATGAACACTGAAGCTTTCTTT. This sequence encodes CASSLRQGRNMNTEAFF.

This sequence joins TRBV27 and TRBJ2-3, with D possibly called TRBD1 or TRBD2 (5 bases each). V lost 5 bases and J 3 bases, leaving 18 bases between the germline ends. This CDR3 is built from 16 residues. Germline V gene lookup returns CDR1 MNHEY and CDR2 SMNVEV (reference sequence). CDR3 sequence (DNA): TGTGCCAGCAGTGGGGGTATGGGCCCTTGGACAGATACGCAGTATTTT. Its protein product is CASSGGMGPWTDTQYF.

The chain links TRBV15 to TRBJ2-7; unclear D gene. Per the germline V gene, CDR1 is LNHNV and CDR2 is YYDKDF (reference sequence). V lost 2 bases and J 4 bases, leaving 9 bases between the germline ends. This CDR3 region has 13 residues. This CDR3 reads CATSRNRPYEQYF. CDR3 nucleotide sequence: TGTGCCACCAGCAGAAATCGGCCTTACGAGCAGTACTTC.

CDR3 protein: CASSERGLGAFF. Written as DNA, the CDR3 is TGTGCCAGCAGTGAAAGGGGGCTGGGAGCTTTCTTT. The chain is built from TRBV6-1 and TRBJ1-1; 7 nucleotides match TRBD1. V was pared by 2 bases and J by 10 bases, with 4 bases of the junction left unmatched. This CDR3 contains 12 residues. Germline lookup yields CDR1 MNHNS and CDR2 SASEGT.

This chain joins TRBV10-3 and TRBJ1-1; 8 nucleotides line up with TRBD1. The germline V gene has CDR1 ENHRY and CDR2 SYGVKD. The CDR3 runs to 14 residues. V lost 10 bases and J lost 6; bases outside the gene matches: 13. CDR3 in DNA: TGTGCCACACAGGGGGTCCTAACCAATCCTGAAGCTTTCTTT. It yields the protein CATQGVLTNPEAFF.